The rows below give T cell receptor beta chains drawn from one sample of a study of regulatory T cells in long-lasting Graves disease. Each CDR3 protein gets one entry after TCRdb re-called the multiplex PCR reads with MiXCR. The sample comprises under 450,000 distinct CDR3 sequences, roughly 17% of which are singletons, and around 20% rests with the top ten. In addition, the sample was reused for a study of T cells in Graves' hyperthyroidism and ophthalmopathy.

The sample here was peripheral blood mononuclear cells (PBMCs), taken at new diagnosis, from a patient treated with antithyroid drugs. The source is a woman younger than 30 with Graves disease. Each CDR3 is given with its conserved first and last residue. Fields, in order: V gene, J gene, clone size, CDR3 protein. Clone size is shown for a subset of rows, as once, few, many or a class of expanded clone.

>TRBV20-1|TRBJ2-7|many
CSARNSFAAPYEQYF
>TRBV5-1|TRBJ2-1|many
CASSLGDSPYNEQFF
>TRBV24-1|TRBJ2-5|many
CATSETSSGETQYF
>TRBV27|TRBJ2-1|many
CASSFSPGLAYNEQFF
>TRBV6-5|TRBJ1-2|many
CASSYSAANYGYTF
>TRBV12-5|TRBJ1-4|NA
CASGLPYCLVEKLFF
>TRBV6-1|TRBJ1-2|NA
CASIGGGIGNYGYTF
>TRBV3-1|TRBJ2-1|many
CASSQSGGSANEQFF
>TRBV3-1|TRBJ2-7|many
CASSQAGGAGEQYF
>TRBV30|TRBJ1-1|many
CAWSYVSGRTNTEAFF
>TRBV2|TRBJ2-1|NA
CASSERLAGVPYNEQFF
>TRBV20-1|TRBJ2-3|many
CSTTPLSGTDTQYF
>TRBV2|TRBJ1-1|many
CASSRSILNTEAFF
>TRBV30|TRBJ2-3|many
CAWSVQDTQYF
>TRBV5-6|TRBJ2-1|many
CASRLRAGFYNEQFF
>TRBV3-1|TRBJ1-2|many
CASSQDQGRVYGYTF
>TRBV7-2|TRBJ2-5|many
CASSAWTSGGLQETQYF
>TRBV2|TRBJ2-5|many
CASRIGSGKETQYF
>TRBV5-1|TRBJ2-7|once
CASSLGQGGSYERYF
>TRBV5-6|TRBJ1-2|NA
CASSLVGAGSYTF
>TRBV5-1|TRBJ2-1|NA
CASSLSGIEQFF
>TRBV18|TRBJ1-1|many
CASSPETGGVEAFF
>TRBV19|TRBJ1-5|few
CASRNKRQGGLDQPQHF
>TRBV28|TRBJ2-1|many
CASSLSTGGSYNEQFF
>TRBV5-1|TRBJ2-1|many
CASSSTGGDEQFF
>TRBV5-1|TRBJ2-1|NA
CASSTRTSGFYNEQFF
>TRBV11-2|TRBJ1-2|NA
CASSRTIYGYTF
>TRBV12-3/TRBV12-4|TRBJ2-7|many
CASSKGTDPYEQYF
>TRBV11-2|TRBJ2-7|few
CASSSGLAASYEQYF
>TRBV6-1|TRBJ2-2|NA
CASIETPKRELFF
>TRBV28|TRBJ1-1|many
CASRGLTGAFF
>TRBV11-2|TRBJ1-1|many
CASSAQWGTYTEAFF